The T cell receptor beta chain described here comes from a study of post-analysis software for immune sequencing data. Study-level findings and limits: Controls showed lower frequencies than patients for roughly five TRBV segments, and TRBV5-6, TRBV5-1 and TRBV20-1 were among these.

Included in the TCR beta cDNA libraries were unique molecular identifiers. TCRdb processed the PCR reads anew with MiXCR; each CDR3 protein has one entry. The sample includes approximately 630,000 distinct CDR3 sequences, 59% seen only once; the top ten take 11%. To note about this clonotype: The antigen remains undetermined.

The CDR3 consists of 11 residues. Trimming stripped 6 bases from V and 6 bases from J, with 8 bases between. Germline CDR1 reads DFQATT; CDR2 reads SNEGSKA (reference sequence). The chain has TRBV20-1 and TRBJ1-4; D gene uncertain. Source material: blood. This TCR derives from a girl aged 2-9 years with multiple sclerosis. CDR3 bases: TGCAGTGCGTCAGTCTATGAAAAACTGTTTTTT. Its translation: CSASVYEKLFF.